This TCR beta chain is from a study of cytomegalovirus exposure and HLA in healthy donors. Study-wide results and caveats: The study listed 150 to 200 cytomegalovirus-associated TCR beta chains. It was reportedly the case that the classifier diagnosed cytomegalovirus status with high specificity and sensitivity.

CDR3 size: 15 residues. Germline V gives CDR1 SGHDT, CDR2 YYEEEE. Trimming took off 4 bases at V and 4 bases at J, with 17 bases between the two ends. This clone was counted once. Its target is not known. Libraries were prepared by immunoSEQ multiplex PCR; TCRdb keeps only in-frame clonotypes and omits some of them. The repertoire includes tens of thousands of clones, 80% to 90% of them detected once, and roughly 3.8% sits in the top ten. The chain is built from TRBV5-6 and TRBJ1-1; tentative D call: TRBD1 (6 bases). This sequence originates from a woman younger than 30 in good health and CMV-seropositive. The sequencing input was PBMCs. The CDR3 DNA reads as TGTGCCAGCAGCGCCCCTGACAGGTGGGGCACTGAAGCTTTCTTT. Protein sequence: CASSAPDRWGTEAFF.